The 6 T cell receptor beta chains given below trace back to one sample, sequenced in a study of T cells in Graves' hyperthyroidism and ophthalmopathy. From RNA transcripts, TCR beta CDR3 regions were amplified. HTBI primers were used for first-round RT-PCR of the TCR CDR3. TCRdb passed the multiplex PCR reads through MiXCR, listing each CDR3 protein once. Of around 300,000 distinct CDR3 sequences listed, about an eighth are singletons. Specimen: blood. These receptors came from a woman in her thirties or forties with Graves' hyperthyroidism.

This chain links TRBV3-1 with TRBJ2-1; D might be TRBD2 (5 bases). The V gene's germline CDR1 is LGHDT and CDR2 YNNKEL (reference sequence). This CDR3 region has 16 residues. Trimming took 1 base from V and 3 from J, leaving 13 bases between them. CDR3 nucleotide sequence: TGTGCCAGCAGCCAAGTCCCCGGACTCAACTACAATGAGCAGTTCTTC. Its translation: CASSQVPGLNYNEQFF.

This clonotype was observed at least ten times. The rearrangement joins TRBV28 to TRBJ2-3; 8 bases fit TRBD1. Germline lookup yields CDR1 MDHEN and CDR2 SYDVKM. The CDR3 has 17 amino acids. The trim removed 7 bases at V and 2 bases at J, leaving 14 bases unmatched. CDR3 in DNA: TGTGCCAGCATCCAGGGGGCAGGGGCGGGGTACACAGATACGCAGTATTTT. It codes for CASIQGAGAGYTDTQYF.

The chain uses TRBV29-1 and TRBJ1-2; D gene uncertain. Trimming took off 4 bases at V and 0 bases at J, with 9 bases between the two ends. The CDR3 spans 13 residues. The germline V gene has CDR1 SQVTM and CDR2 ANQGSEA. CDR3: CSVGSRANYGYTF. In DNA, the CDR3 is TGCAGCGTTGGCTCGCGAGCTAACTATGGCTACACCTTC.

About this clonotype itself: With a much larger clone just one base away, this may be a read error. The genes are TRBV27 and TRBJ2-1, with D perhaps matching TRBD1 (6 bases). Trimming shortened V by 2 bases and J by 10 bases, and 18 bases separated the two germline ends. CDR3 length equals 15 residues. Germline lookup yields CDR1 MNHEY and CDR2 SMNVEV (reference sequence). CDR3 amino acids: CASSLGPRGKKEQFF. CDR3 nucleotide sequence: TGTGCCAGCAGTTTAGGGCCAAGGGGGAAAAAGGAGCAGTTCTTC.

This clonotype was detected ten times or more. The chain combines TRBV30 with TRBJ1-2, with unresolved D. V shed 3 bases and J shed 4 bases, with 12 bases lying between them. Germline-derived CDR1 and CDR2 are GTSNPN and SVGIG (reference sequence). The CDR3 runs 13 residues. The CDR3 bases are TGTGCCTGGAGATCGGACGTTGTCTATGGCTACACCTTC. Translating gives CAWRSDVVYGYTF.

This clonotype was counted between two and nine times. V and J are TRBV7-2 and TRBJ1-6, with 9 bases lining up with TRBD1. CDR3 length: 15 amino acids. V shed 2 bases, J shed 6 bases, and the junction held 2 bases outside the gene matches. Germline CDR1 is SGHTA and CDR2 is FQGNSA. The chain's CDR3 is CASSLLQGANSPLHF. The CDR3 region has the DNA TGTGCCAGCAGCTTACTACAGGGGGCTAATTCACCCCTCCACTTT.